This entry lists 3 T cell receptor beta chains sequenced from one sample in a study of radiation and T cells in renal cell carcinoma. Generated by immunoSEQ multiplex PCR, the TCRdb table keeps only in-frame clones and is missing some. The table shows about 170,000 clones, with 88% occurring only once. Described time point: blood 4 weeks post-SBRT, at nephrectomy. Treatment of the sample: 15 Gy SBRT to primary tumor, nephrectomy 4 weeks later. Sequencing used blood, obtained from a patient whose treatment included radiotherapy and nephrectomy. Source of these receptors: a woman aged 45-60 years with renal cell carcinoma.

V gene TRBV6-6 combines with J gene TRBJ2-5, with 8 bases lining up with TRBD2. Germline lookup yields CDR1 MNHNY and CDR2 SVGAGI (reference sequence). This CDR3 region has 15 residues. The V and J ends lost 2 bases and 4 bases, in that order; junction bases with no gene match: 6. The CDR3 nucleotides read TGTGCCAGCAGTTACGTCGGGGGGGCCGGAGAGACCCAGTACTTC. It is translated as CASSYVGGAGETQYF.

Only one count was recorded for this clone. V and J are TRBV5-1 and TRBJ2-7; D ambiguous. CDR3 length: 13 amino acids. V was cut by 0 bases and J by 6 bases, with 10 bases left in between. Germline V CDR1 and CDR2: SGHRS, YFSETQ. The CDR3 bases are TGCGCCAGCAGCTTGGCAGTCTCCAGCGAGCAGTACTTC. The encoded protein is CASSLAVSSEQYF.

The genes are TRBV7-2 and TRBJ1-3; D is uncertain. CDR1 SGHTA and CDR2 FQGNSA come from the germline V gene. This CDR3 comprises 12 residues. Trimming removed 1 base from V and 5 bases from J, with 3 bases in between. The CDR3 reads CASSLERNTIYF. CDR3 coding DNA: TGTGCCAGCAGCTTAGAAAGAAACACCATATATTTT.